This TCR beta chain came from a study of PD-1 blockade in classical Hodgkin lymphoma. Study-wide results and limits: Relapsed/refractory patients reportedly had lower baseline diversity than newly diagnosed patients.

CDR3 length: 15 amino acids. Germline V CDR1 and CDR2: SGHAT, FQNNGV. Between the trimmed V and J ends, which lost 6 bases and 0 bases, there was a span of 12 bases. This clone was observed a single time. No antigen is known for it. Repertoires were generated with immunoSEQ multiplex PCR, while TCRdb's copy carries only in-frame clones and drops some. The sample has 35,000 to 50,000 clones; 66% are singletons. Sample time point: cycle 4 day 1 (C4D1), after more than five weeks of nivolumab. The patients all showed relapse after autologous stem cell transplantation, while their brentuximab vedotin exposure varied.

This specimen consisted of peripheral blood mononuclear cells (PBMCs), obtained before the fourth cycle of nivolumab. The clonotype was recovered from a human donor with classical Hodgkin lymphoma. V usage is TRBV11-2 and J usage is TRBJ1-3, with D unresolved. This CDR3 reads CASSRQLFSGNTIYF. CDR3 coding DNA: TGTGCCAGCAGTCGACAACTTTTCTCTGGAAACACCATATATTTT.